These T cell receptor beta chains were read from a single sample in a study of shared clonotypes between healthy human individuals. The table came from immunoSEQ multiplex PCR; TCRdb's copy has only in-frame clones and leaves some out. The sample yields about 2.1 million clones, approximately 94% seen once. The source material was naive CD8+ T cells from PBMCs. The receptors originated from a man between 18 and 35 years old in good health. Some clones in this sample may be carry-over from other donors' samples. CDR3s include the opening cysteine and the closing phenylalanine or tryptophan. The order of the fields is V gene, D gene, clone size, J gene, CDR3 length, CDR3 DNA, CDR3 protein. A D gene is named only where the DNA matches it firmly. Clone size is stated in some rows and not others, as once, few, many or a class when expanded.

v_gene: TRBV28; d_gene: NA; abundance: NA; j_gene: TRBJ1-1; len: 16; CDR3nt: TGTGCCAGCAGTGGATCAACCGGGACACCGAACACTGAAGCTTTCTTT; CDR3aa: CASSGSTGTPNTEAFF
v_gene: TRBV7-9; d_gene: NA; abundance: NA; j_gene: TRBJ1-3; len: 14; CDR3nt: TGTGCCAGCAGCCAGAGCTTCGTGGGAAACACCATATATTTT; CDR3aa: CASSQSFVGNTIYF
v_gene: TRBV19; d_gene: NA; abundance: once; j_gene: TRBJ2-1; len: 14; CDR3nt: TGTGCCAGTAGTTTACAGGGATCCTACAATGAGCAGTTCTTC; CDR3aa: CASSLQGSYNEQFF
v_gene: TRBV27; d_gene: TRBD2; abundance: NA; j_gene: TRBJ2-2; len: 18; CDR3nt: TGTGCCAGCACCTGGGGGAGACTAGCGGGAGGGCGGCCCGGGGAGCTGTTTTTT; CDR3aa: CASTWGRLAGGRPGELFF
v_gene: TRBV6-1; d_gene: NA; abundance: NA; j_gene: TRBJ1-2; len: 15; CDR3nt: TGTGCCAGCAGTAGCTATTACAGAGGATCCTATGGCTACACCTTC; CDR3aa: CASSSYYRGSYGYTF
v_gene: TRBV19; d_gene: NA; abundance: NA; j_gene: TRBJ1-5; len: 14; CDR3nt: TGTGCCAGTAGTAGTAAGGGGGGTAACCAGCCCCAGCATTTT; CDR3aa: CASSSKGGNQPQHF
v_gene: TRBV19; d_gene: NA; abundance: NA; j_gene: TRBJ2-1; len: 14; CDR3nt: TGTGCCAGTAGCATGACTAGCTCCTACAATGAGCAGTTCTTC; CDR3aa: CASSMTSSYNEQFF
v_gene: TRBV19; d_gene: TRBD2; abundance: once; j_gene: TRBJ2-1; len: 15; CDR3nt: TGTGCCAGTAGTATACTAGCGGGAGGCTCAAATGAGCAGTTCTTC; CDR3aa: CASSILAGGSNEQFF
v_gene: TRBV28; d_gene: TRBD1; abundance: once; j_gene: TRBJ2-7; len: 16; CDR3nt: TGTGCCAGCAGCCAATTTCCGGGACAGGGAGTCTACGAGCAGTACTTC; CDR3aa: CASSQFPGQGVYEQYF
v_gene: TRBV5-1; d_gene: TRBD1; abundance: NA; j_gene: TRBJ1-3; len: 14; CDR3nt: TGCGCCAGCAGCTTGGCGACAGGGGAGAACACCATATATTTT; CDR3aa: CASSLATGENTIYF
v_gene: TRBV29-1; d_gene: NA; abundance: NA; j_gene: TRBJ2-7; len: 14; CDR3nt: TGCAGCGTTTTAGGAGGGACAGCATTCTACGAGCAGTACTTC; CDR3aa: CSVLGGTAFYEQYF
v_gene: TRBV7-9; d_gene: TRBD2; abundance: NA; j_gene: TRBJ2-5; len: 14; CDR3nt: TGTGCCAGCAGCTGGAGCGGGGGGCAAGAGACCCAGTACTTC; CDR3aa: CASSWSGGQETQYF
v_gene: TRBV11-2; d_gene: NA; abundance: NA; j_gene: TRBJ2-7; len: 12; CDR3nt: TGTGCCAGCAGCTCCCGCGGCTACGAGCAGTACTTC; CDR3aa: CASSSRGYEQYF
v_gene: TRBV25-1; d_gene: TRBD2; abundance: NA; j_gene: TRBJ2-1; len: 15; CDR3nt: TGTGCCAGCAGTGATATAGCGGGAGTAGTCAATGAGCAGTTCTTC; CDR3aa: CASSDIAGVVNEQFF
v_gene: TRBV27; d_gene: NA; abundance: NA; j_gene: TRBJ2-7; len: 15; CDR3nt: TGTGCCAGCAGTTTAAGCTGGGACGCAAATTACGAGCAGTACTTC; CDR3aa: CASSLSWDANYEQYF
v_gene: TRBV7-2; d_gene: NA; abundance: NA; j_gene: TRBJ2-5; len: 16; CDR3nt: TGTGCCAGCAGCTTAGCCGGCAGGGGGGTCCCAGAGACCCAGTACTTC; CDR3aa: CASSLAGRGVPETQYF
v_gene: TRBV27; d_gene: TRBD1; abundance: once; j_gene: TRBJ1-5; len: 16; CDR3nt: TGTGCCAGCAGTTCCGGGACAGGGGAAGGCAATCAGCCCCAGCATTTT; CDR3aa: CASSSGTGEGNQPQHF
v_gene: TRBV15; d_gene: TRBD2; abundance: NA; j_gene: TRBJ2-7; len: 14; CDR3nt: TGTGCCACCAGCAAGCTAGCGGACGGCTACGAGCAGTACTTC; CDR3aa: CATSKLADGYEQYF
v_gene: TRBV7-9; d_gene: TRBD1; abundance: NA; j_gene: TRBJ2-7; len: 13; CDR3nt: TGTGCCAGCTTGCCAGGGGGCTCCTACGAGCAGTACTTC; CDR3aa: CASLPGGSYEQYF
v_gene: TRBV30; d_gene: NA; abundance: few; j_gene: TRBJ1-5; len: 15; CDR3nt: TGTGCCTGGAGTGTACGAGGGGCGCGAAATCAGCCCCAGCATTTT; CDR3aa: CAWSVRGARNQPQHF
v_gene: TRBV7-9; d_gene: NA; abundance: NA; j_gene: TRBJ2-7; len: 12; CDR3nt: TGTGCCAGCAGCCCCACGACCTACGAGCAGTACTTC; CDR3aa: CASSPTTYEQYF
v_gene: TRBV23-1; d_gene: TRBD2; abundance: NA; j_gene: TRBJ2-7; len: 17; CDR3nt: TGCGCCAGCAGTCAATCTCTAAGCGGGAGGGCCATATACGAGCAGTACTTC; CDR3aa: CASSQSLSGRAIYEQYF
v_gene: TRBV28; d_gene: NA; abundance: NA; j_gene: TRBJ1-2; len: 13; CDR3nt: TGTGCCAGCAGTTCACAGGGTTGGTATGGCTACACCTTC; CDR3aa: CASSSQGWYGYTF
v_gene: TRBV9; d_gene: NA; abundance: NA; j_gene: TRBJ2-1; len: 14; CDR3nt: TGTGCCAGCAGCGATGGCCGGGGCCGGGATGAGCAGTTCTTC; CDR3aa: CASSDGRGRDEQFF
v_gene: TRBV5-1; d_gene: TRBD1; abundance: NA; j_gene: TRBJ2-7; len: 14; CDR3nt: TGCGCCAGTAAAACCGGGACAGGAGACTACGAGCAGTACTTC; CDR3aa: CASKTGTGDYEQYF
v_gene: TRBV7-9; d_gene: TRBD1; abundance: NA; j_gene: TRBJ1-4; len: 14; CDR3nt: TGTGCCAGCAGTTCCCGGGACAGGGTTGAAAAACTGTTTTTT; CDR3aa: CASSSRDRVEKLFF
v_gene: TRBV4-1; d_gene: NA; abundance: NA; j_gene: TRBJ1-5; len: 15; CDR3nt: TGCGCCAGCAGCCAAGATCGAGGTCCCTCTCAGCCCCAGCATTTT; CDR3aa: CASSQDRGPSQPQHF
v_gene: TRBV15; d_gene: TRBD2; abundance: once; j_gene: TRBJ2-7; len: 14; CDR3nt: TGTGCCACCTCGTCTAGCGGGAAACCCTACGAGCAGTACTTC; CDR3aa: CATSSSGKPYEQYF
v_gene: TRBV9; d_gene: NA; abundance: few; j_gene: TRBJ1-1; len: 14; CDR3nt: TGTGCCAGCAGCGTAGGAGGCCGGGGCACTGAAGCTTTCTTT; CDR3aa: CASSVGGRGTEAFF
v_gene: TRBV27; d_gene: NA; abundance: NA; j_gene: TRBJ1-4; len: 13; CDR3nt: TGTGCCAGCAGTCTCCGGGGTGGGGAAAAACTGTTTTTT; CDR3aa: CASSLRGGEKLFF
v_gene: TRBV7-9; d_gene: NA; abundance: NA; j_gene: TRBJ2-1; len: 11; CDR3nt: TGTGCCAGCAGGGTCGCCAATGAGCAGTTCTTC; CDR3aa: CASRVANEQFF
v_gene: TRBV4-3; d_gene: TRBD1; abundance: NA; j_gene: TRBJ1-1; len: 15; CDR3nt: TGCGCCAGCAGCCCAACCGGACAGGGTAAAGCTGAAGCTTTCTTT; CDR3aa: CASSPTGQGKAEAFF
v_gene: TRBV4-1; d_gene: NA; abundance: NA; j_gene: TRBJ1-3; len: 16; CDR3nt: TGCGCCAGCAGCCAAGTGAGGCAGGGTGATGGAAACACCATATATTTT; CDR3aa: CASSQVRQGDGNTIYF
v_gene: TRBV27; d_gene: TRBD2; abundance: NA; j_gene: TRBJ2-3; len: 17; CDR3nt: TGTGCCAGCAGTTTCATCGGGACTAGCGGGACCACAGATACGCAGTATTTT; CDR3aa: CASSFIGTSGTTDTQYF
v_gene: TRBV7-2; d_gene: NA; abundance: NA; j_gene: TRBJ1-1; len: 11; CDR3nt: TGTGCCAGCAGCTTAGCCCCGGAAGCTTTCTTT; CDR3aa: CASSLAPEAFF
v_gene: TRBV27; d_gene: NA; abundance: NA; j_gene: TRBJ2-6; len: 12; CDR3nt: TGTGCCAGCAGTTTTGCCGGTTACGTCCTGACTTTC; CDR3aa: CASSFAGYVLTF
v_gene: TRBV4-1; d_gene: TRBD1; abundance: NA; j_gene: TRBJ2-2; len: 16; CDR3nt: TGCGCCAGCAGCCACCCCGGGGCAGGGGGCACCGGGGAGCTGTTTTTT; CDR3aa: CASSHPGAGGTGELFF
v_gene: TRBV27; d_gene: NA; abundance: once; j_gene: TRBJ2-3; len: 16; CDR3nt: TGTGCCAGCAGTTTACTCCAGACATCTAGCACAGATACGCAGTATTTT; CDR3aa: CASSLLQTSSTDTQYF
v_gene: TRBV29-1; d_gene: NA; abundance: NA; j_gene: TRBJ2-2; len: 10; CDR3nt: TGCAGCGTTAAGTCCGGGGAGCTGTTTTTT; CDR3aa: CSVKSGELFF
v_gene: TRBV28; d_gene: NA; abundance: NA; j_gene: TRBJ1-5; len: 15; CDR3nt: TGTGCCAGCCTCGGACGGGAATGGGGCAATCAGCCCCAGCATTTT; CDR3aa: CASLGREWGNQPQHF
v_gene: TRBV6-5; d_gene: TRBD1; abundance: once; j_gene: TRBJ1-1; len: 14; CDR3nt: TGTGCCAGCGGAATACAGGGGACGAACACTGAAGCTTTCTTT; CDR3aa: CASGIQGTNTEAFF
v_gene: TRBV6-1; d_gene: NA; abundance: NA; j_gene: TRBJ2-7; len: 14; CDR3nt: TGTGCCAGCAGTCCAAAACCTACACCCTACGAGCAGTACTTC; CDR3aa: CASSPKPTPYEQYF
v_gene: TRBV28; d_gene: NA; abundance: NA; j_gene: TRBJ2-2; len: 14; CDR3nt: TGTGCCAGCAGCCAGGAACCAAAAACCGGGGAGCTGTTTTTT; CDR3aa: CASSQEPKTGELFF
v_gene: TRBV7-9; d_gene: NA; abundance: NA; j_gene: TRBJ1-3; len: 16; CDR3nt: TGTGCCAGCAGCTTAGCTTGGGGAATATCTGGAAACACCATATATTTT; CDR3aa: CASSLAWGISGNTIYF